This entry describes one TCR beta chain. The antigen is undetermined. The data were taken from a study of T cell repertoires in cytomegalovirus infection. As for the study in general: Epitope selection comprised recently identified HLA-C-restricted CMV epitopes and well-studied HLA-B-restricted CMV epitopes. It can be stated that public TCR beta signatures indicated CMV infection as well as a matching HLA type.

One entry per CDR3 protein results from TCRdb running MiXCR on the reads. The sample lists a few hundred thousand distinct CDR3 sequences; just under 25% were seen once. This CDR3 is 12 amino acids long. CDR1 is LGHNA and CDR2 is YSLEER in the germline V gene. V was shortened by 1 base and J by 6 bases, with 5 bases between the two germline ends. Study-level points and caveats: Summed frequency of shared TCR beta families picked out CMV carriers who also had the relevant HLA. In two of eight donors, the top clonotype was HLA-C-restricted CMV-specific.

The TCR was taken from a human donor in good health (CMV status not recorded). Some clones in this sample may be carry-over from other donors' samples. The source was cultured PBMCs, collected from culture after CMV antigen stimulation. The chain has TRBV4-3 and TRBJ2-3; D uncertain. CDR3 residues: CASSQVSDTQYF. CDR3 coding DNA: TGCGCCAGCAGCCAAGTCTCCGATACGCAGTATTTT.